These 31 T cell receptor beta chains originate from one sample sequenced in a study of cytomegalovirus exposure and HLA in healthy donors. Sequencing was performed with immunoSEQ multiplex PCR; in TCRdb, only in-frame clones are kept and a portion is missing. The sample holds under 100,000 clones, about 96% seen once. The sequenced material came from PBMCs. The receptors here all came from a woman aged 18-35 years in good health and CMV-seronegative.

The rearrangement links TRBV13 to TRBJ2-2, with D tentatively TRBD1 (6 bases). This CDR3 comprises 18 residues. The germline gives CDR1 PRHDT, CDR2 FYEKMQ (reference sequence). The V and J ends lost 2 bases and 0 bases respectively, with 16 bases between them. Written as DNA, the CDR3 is TGTGCCAGCAGCTTATCGATTCGGGGACACTCGAACACCGGGGAGCTGTTTTTT. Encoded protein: CASSLSIRGHSNTGELFF.

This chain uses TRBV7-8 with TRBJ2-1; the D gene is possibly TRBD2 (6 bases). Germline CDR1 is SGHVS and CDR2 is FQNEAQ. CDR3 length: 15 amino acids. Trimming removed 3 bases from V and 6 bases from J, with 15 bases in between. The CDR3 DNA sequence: TGTGCCAGCAGCTTCGAAATAGCGGTCTCCAATGAGCAGTTCTTC. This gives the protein CASSFEIAVSNEQFF.

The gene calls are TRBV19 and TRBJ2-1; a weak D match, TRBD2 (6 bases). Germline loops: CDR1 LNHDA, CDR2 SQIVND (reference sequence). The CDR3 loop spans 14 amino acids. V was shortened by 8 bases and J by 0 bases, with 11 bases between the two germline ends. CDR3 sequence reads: CASGDFNSYNEQFF. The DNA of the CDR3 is TGTGCCAGTGGGGACTTTAACTCCTACAATGAGCAGTTCTTC.

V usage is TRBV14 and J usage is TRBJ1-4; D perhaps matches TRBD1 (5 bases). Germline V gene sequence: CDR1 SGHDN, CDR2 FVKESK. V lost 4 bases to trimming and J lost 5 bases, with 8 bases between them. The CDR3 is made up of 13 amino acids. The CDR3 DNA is TGTGCCAGCAGCCGGGGGGGGAATGAAAAACTGTTTTTT. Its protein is CASSRGGNEKLFF.

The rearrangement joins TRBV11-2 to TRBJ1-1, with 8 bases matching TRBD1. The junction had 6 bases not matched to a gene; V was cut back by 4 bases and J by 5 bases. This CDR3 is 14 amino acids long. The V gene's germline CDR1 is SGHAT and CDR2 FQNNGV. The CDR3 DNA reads TGTGCCAGCAGCTCAGGACAGGGAGGGACTGAAGCTTTCTTT. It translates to CASSSGQGGTEAFF.

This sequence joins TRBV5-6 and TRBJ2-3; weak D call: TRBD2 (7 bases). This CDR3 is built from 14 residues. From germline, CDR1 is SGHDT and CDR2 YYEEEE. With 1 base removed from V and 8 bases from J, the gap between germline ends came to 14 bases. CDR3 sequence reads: CASSLRLGGLTQYF. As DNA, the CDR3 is TGTGCCAGCAGCTTGAGGCTCGGGGGGCTTACGCAGTATTTT.

Here the CDR3 DNA reads TGTGCCAGCCGTGGGACAAGCAATCAGCCCCAGCATTTT. It is translated as CASRGTSNQPQHF. This sequence joins TRBV6-1 and TRBJ1-5; the D gene is possibly TRBD1 (6 bases). Germline V lookup: CDR1 MNHNS, CDR2 SASEGT. With 8 bases removed from V and 1 base from J, the gap between germline ends came to 9 bases. There are 13 residues in the CDR3.

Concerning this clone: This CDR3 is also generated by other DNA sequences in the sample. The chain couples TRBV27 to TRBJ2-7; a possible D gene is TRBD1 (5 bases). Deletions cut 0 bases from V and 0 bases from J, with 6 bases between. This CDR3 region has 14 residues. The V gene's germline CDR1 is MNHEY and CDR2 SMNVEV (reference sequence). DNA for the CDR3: TGTGCCAGCAGTTTATCCACAGGCTCCTACGAGCAGTACTTC. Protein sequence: CASSLSTGSYEQYF.

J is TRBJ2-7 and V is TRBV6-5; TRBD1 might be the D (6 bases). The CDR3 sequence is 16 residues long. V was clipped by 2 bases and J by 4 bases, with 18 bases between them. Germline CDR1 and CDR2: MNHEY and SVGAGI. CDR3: CASSYPAGGGPYEQYF. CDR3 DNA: TGTGCCAGCAGTTACCCAGCTGGGGGCGGGCCTTACGAGCAGTACTTC.

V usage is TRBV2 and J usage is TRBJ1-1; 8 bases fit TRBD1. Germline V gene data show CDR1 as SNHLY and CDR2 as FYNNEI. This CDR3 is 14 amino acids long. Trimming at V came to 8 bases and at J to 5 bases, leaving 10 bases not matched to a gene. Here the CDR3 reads CASVKTGGWTEAFF. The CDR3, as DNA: TGTGCCAGCGTAAAAACAGGGGGTTGGACTGAAGCTTTCTTT.

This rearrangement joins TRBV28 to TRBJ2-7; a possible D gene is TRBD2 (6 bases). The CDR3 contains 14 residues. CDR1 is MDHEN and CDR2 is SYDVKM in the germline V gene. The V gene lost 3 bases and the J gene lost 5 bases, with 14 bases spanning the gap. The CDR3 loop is CASSLVTRGNEQYF. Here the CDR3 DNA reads TGTGCCAGCAGTTTGGTGACTAGGGGCAACGAGCAGTACTTC.

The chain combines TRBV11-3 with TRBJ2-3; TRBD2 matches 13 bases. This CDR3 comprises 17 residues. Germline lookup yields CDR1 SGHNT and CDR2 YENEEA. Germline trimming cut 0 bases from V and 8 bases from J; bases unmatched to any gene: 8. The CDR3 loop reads CASSLELAGGVMGTQYF. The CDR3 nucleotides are TGTGCCAGCAGCTTAGAACTAGCGGGAGGGGTAATGGGTACGCAGTATTTT.

CDR3 residues: CASSLSPGTETQYF. CDR3 nucleotides: TGTGCCAGCAGCTTATCGCCAGGTACCGAGACCCAGTACTTC. The gene calls are TRBV11-2 and TRBJ2-5; D ambiguous. Between the trimmed V and J ends, which lost 2 bases and 5 bases, there was a span of 12 bases. This CDR3 is built from 14 residues. The germline V gene has CDR1 SGHAT and CDR2 FQNNGV.

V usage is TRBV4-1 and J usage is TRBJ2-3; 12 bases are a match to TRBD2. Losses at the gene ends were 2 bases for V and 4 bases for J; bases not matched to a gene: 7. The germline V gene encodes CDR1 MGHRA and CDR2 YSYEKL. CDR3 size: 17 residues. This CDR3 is CASSQRRLAGGPDTQYF. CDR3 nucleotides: TGCGCCAGCAGCCAAAGAAGGCTAGCGGGAGGGCCAGATACGCAGTATTTT.

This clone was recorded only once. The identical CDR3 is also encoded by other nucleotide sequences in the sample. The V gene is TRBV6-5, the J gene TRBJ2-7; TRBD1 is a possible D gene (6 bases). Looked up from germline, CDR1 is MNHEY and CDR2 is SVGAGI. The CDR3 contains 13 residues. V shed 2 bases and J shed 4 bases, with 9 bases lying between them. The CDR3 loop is CASSYRTEYEQYF. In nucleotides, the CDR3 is TGTGCCAGCAGTTACCGGACAGAGTACGAGCAGTACTTC.

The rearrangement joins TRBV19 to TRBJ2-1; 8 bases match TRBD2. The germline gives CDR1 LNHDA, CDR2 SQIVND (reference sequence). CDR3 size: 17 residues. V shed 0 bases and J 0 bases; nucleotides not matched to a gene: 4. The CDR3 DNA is TGTGCCAGTAGTATAGATCGGAGCGGGAGCTCCTACAATGAGCAGTTCTTC. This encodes CASSIDRSGSSYNEQFF. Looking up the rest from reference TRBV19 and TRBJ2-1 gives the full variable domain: DGGITQSPKYLFRKEGQNVTLSCEQNLNHDAMYWYRQDPGQGLRLIYYSQIVNDFQKGDIAEGYSVSREKKESFPLTVTSAQKNPTAFYLCASSIDRSGSSYNEQFFGPGTRLTVL.

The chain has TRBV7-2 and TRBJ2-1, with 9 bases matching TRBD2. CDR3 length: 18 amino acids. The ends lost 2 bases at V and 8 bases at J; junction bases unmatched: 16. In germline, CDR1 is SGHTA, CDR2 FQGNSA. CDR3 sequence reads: CASSLPGTSQPLLDEQFF. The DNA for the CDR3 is TGTGCCAGCAGCTTACCTGGGACTAGCCAGCCCCTCTTAGATGAGCAGTTCTTC.

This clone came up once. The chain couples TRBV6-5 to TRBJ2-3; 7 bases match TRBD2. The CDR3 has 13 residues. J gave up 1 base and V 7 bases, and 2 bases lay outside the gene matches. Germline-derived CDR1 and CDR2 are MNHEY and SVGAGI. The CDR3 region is CASTSGRTDTQYF. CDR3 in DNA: TGTGCCAGCACTAGCGGACGCACAGATACGCAGTATTTT.

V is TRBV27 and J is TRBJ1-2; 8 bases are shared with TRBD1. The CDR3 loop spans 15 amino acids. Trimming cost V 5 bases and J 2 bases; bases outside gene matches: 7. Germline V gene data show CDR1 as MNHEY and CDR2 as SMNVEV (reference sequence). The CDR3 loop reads CASSARTGWNYGYTF. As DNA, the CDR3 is TGTGCCAGCAGTGCCCGGACAGGGTGGAACTATGGCTACACCTTC.

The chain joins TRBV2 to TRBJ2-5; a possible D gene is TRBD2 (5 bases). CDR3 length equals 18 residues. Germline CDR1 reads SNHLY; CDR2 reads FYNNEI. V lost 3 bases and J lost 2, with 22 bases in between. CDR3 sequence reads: CASSEGVDTSWVQETQYF. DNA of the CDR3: TGTGCCAGCAGTGAGGGAGTCGACACTTCTTGGGTACAAGAGACCCAGTACTTC.

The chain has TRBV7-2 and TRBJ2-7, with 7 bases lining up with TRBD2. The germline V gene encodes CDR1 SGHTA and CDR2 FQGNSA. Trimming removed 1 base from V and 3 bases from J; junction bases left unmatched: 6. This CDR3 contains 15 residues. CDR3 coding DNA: TGTGCCAGCAGCTTAGGGGGGAGGGTGAGCTACGAGCAGTACTTC. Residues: CASSLGGRVSYEQYF.

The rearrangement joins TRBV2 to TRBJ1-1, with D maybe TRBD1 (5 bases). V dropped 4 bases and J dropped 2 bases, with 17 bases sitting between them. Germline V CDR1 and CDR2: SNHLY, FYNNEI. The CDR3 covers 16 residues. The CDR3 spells CASSGGGPGVNTEAFF. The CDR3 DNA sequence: TGTGCCAGCAGTGGGGGGGGACCGGGGGTTAACACTGAAGCTTTCTTT.

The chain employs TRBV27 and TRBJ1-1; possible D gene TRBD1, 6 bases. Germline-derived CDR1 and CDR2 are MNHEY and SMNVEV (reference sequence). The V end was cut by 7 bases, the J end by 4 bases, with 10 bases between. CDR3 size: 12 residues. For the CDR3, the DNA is TGTGCCAGCAAAACAGGGTCCACTGAAGCTTTCTTT. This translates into CASKTGSTEAFF.

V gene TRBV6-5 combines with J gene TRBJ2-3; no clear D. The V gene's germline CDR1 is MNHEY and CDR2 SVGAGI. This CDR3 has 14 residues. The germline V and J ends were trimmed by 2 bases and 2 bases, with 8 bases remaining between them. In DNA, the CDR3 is TGTGCCAGCAGTTACCAGGCTTACACAGATACGCAGTATTTT. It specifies CASSYQAYTDTQYF.

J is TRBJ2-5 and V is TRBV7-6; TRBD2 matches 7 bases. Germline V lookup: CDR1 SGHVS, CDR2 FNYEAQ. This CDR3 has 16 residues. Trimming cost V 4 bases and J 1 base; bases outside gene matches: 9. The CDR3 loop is CASSSYGGWSQETQYF. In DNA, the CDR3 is TGTGCCAGCAGCTCGTACGGGGGGTGGTCCCAAGAGACCCAGTACTTC.

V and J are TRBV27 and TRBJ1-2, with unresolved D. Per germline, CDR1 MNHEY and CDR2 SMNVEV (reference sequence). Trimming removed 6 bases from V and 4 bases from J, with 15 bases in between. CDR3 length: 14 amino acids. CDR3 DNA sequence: TGTGCCAGCAGGACGATGGGCAGCCCCTATGGCTACACCTTC. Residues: CASRTMGSPYGYTF.

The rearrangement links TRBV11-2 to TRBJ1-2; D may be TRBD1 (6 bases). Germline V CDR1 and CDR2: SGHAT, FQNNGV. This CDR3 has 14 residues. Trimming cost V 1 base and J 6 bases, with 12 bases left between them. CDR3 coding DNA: TGTGCCAGCAGCTTAGGAAGCGAGGGGGATGGCTACACCTTC. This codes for CASSLGSEGDGYTF.

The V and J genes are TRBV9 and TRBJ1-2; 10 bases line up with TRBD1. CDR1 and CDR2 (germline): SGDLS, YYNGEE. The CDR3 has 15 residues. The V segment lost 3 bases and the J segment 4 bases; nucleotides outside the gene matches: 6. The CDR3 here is CASSAPGQGSYGYTF. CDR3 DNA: TGTGCCAGCAGCGCTCCGGGACAGGGGAGCTATGGCTACACCTTC.

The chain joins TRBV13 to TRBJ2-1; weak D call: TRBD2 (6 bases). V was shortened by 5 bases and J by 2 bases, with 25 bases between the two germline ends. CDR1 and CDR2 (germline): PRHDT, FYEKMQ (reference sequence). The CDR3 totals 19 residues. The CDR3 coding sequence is TGTGCCAGCAGCCCTAAATACTCCACTGCGGGACGGGCCTACAATGAGCAGTTCTTC. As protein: CASSPKYSTAGRAYNEQFF.

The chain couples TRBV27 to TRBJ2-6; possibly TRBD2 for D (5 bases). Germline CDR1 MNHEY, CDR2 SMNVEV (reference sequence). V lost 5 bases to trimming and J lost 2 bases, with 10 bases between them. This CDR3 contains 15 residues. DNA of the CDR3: TGTGCCAGCAGTCCCGCCGGGACTGGGGCCAACGTCCTGACTTTC. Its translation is CASSPAGTGANVLTF. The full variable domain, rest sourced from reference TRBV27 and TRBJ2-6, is EAQVTQNPRYLITVTGKKLTVTCSQNMNHEYMSWYRQDPGLGLRQIYYSMNVEVTDKGDVPEGYKVSRKEKRNFPLILESPSPNQTSLYFCASSPAGTGANVLTFGAGSRLTVL.

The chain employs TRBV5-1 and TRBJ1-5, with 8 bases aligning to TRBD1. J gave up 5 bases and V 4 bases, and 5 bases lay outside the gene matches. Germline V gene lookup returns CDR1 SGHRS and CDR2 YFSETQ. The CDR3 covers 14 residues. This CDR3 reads CASSPGQVDQPQHF. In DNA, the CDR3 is TGCGCCAGCAGCCCGGGACAGGTAGATCAGCCCCAGCATTTT.